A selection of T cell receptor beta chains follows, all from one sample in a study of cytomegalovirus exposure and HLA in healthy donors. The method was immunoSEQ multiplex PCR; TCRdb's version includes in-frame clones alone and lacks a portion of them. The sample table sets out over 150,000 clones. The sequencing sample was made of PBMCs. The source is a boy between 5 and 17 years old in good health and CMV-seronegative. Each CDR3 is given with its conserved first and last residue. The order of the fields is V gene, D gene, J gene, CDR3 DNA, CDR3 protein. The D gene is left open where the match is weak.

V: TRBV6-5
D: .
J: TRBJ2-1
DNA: TGTGCCAGCAGTTCCGGTGATTTGGGGAGGTGGGAGCAGTTCTTC
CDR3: CASSSGDLGRWEQFF

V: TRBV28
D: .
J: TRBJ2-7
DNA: TGTGCCAGCAGTTTACCAGGAAAGTCCTACGAGCAGTACTTC
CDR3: CASSLPGKSYEQYF

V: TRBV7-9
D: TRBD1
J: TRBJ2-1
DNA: TGTGCCAGCAGCCACGGACAGGGGGCTGTCAATGAGCAGTTCTTC
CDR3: CASSHGQGAVNEQFF

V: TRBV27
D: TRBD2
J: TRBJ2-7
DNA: TGTGCCAGCAGTAACCCACAGACTAGCGGGGCCTACGAGCAGTACTTC
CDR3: CASSNPQTSGAYEQYF

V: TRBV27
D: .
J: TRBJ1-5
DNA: TGTGCCAGCAGTTGGCAGGGGATGGGTCAGCCCCAGCATTTT
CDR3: CASSWQGMGQPQHF

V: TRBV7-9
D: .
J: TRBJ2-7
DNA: TGTGCCAGCAGCTCTCTGAGCAGGGATCCCTACGAGCAGTACTTC
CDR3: CASSSLSRDPYEQYF

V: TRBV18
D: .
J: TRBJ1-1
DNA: TGTGCCAGCTCACCACCGGAATGGAGGGGCACTGAAGCTTTCTTT
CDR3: CASSPPEWRGTEAFF

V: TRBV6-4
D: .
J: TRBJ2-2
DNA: TGTGCCAGCAGTGACTCGACACAGACGAACACCGGGGAGCTGTTTTTT
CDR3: CASSDSTQTNTGELFF

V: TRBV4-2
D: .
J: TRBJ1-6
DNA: TGTGCCAGCAGCCAAGCTCGGGGGGCAGCTAGTAATTCACCCCTCCACTTT
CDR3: CASSQARGAASNSPLHF

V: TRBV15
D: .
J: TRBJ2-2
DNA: TGTGCCACCAGCCCTCTAGCTAACACCGGGGAGCTGTTTTTT
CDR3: CATSPLANTGELFF

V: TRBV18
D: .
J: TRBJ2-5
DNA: TGTGCCAGCTCACCCGGGACCGGGAGAGGGATGGAGACCCAGTACTTC
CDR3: CASSPGTGRGMETQYF

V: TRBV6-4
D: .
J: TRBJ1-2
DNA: TGTGCCAGCAGTGAAGGGTTGGGAGCCGACTATGGCTACACCTTC
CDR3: CASSEGLGADYGYTF

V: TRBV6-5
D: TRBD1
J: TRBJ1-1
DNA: TGTGCCAGCAGCCTACAGGGGGGCACTGAAGCTTTCTTT
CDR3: CASSLQGGTEAFF

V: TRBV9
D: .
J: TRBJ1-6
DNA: TGTGCCAGCAGCGGACCCACAGGGAATCCCTATAATTCACCCCTCCACTTT
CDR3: CASSGPTGNPYNSPLHF

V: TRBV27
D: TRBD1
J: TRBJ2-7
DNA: TGTGCCAGCAGTTGGGACAGGAGGTCCTACGAGCAGTACTTC
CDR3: CASSWDRRSYEQYF

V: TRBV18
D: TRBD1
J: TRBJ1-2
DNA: TGTGCCAGCTCACGACCGACAGGGGAGAGAGGGTATGGCTACACCTTC
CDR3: CASSRPTGERGYGYTF

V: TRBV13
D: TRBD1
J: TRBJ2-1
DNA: TGTGCCAGCAGCGAAGGACCGGGACAGGGAGGAAGGAATGAGCAGTTCTTC
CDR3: CASSEGPGQGGRNEQFF

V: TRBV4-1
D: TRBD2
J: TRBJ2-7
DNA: TGCGCCAGCAGCCAAGGGAGCGGGGGGACCTACGAGCAGTACTTC
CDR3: CASSQGSGGTYEQYF

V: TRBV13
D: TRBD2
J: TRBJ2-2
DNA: TGTGCCAGCAGCTCCCGACTAGCGGGGGGCGGCGGGGAGCTGTTTTTT
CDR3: CASSSRLAGGGGELFF

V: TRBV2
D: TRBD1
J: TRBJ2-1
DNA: TGTGCCAGCAGTGATCTGACAGGGTTGCACAATGAGCAGTTCTTC
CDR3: CASSDLTGLHNEQFF

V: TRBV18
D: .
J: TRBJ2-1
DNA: TGTGCCAGCTCACCACAAACAGGGTTGGGTGAGCAGTTCTTC
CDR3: CASSPQTGLGEQFF

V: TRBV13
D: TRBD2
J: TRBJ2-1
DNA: TGTGCCAGCAGCTTACCCGAGCGGGGGGGCGGAGATGAGCAGTTCTTC
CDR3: CASSLPERGGGDEQFF

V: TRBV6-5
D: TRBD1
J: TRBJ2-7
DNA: TGTGCCAGCAGTTACACCCCGGGACAGGGTGGCGAGCAGTACTTC
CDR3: CASSYTPGQGGEQYF

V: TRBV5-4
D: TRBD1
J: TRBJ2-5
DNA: TGTGCCAGCAGGACCGGGACAGAAGAGACCCAGTACTTC
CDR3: CASRTGTEETQYF

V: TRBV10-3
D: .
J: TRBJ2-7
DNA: TGTGCCATCAGTGAGTCACTCATATACGAGCAGTACTTC
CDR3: CAISESLIYEQYF

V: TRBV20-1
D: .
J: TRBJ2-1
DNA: TGCAGTGCTAGTGAGGGCCATGAGCAGTTCTTC
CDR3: CSASEGHEQFF

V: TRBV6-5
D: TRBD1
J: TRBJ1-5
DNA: TGTGCCAGCAGTCCCGGACAGGTAGGACAGCCCCAGCATTTT
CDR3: CASSPGQVGQPQHF

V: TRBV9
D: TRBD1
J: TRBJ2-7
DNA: TGTGCCAGCAGCATCGGACAGGCCCTCACCTACGAGCAGTACTTC
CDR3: CASSIGQALTYEQYF

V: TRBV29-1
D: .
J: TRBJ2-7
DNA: TGCAGCGTTGTATCGACATCCCTCAGGTCCGAGCAGTACTTC
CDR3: CSVVSTSLRSEQYF

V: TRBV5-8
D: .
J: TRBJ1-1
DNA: TGTGCCAGCAGCTTGGCAGGGAACACTGAAGCTTTCTTT
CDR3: CASSLAGNTEAFF

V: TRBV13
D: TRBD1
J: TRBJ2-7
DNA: TGTGCCAGCAGCTTAGGCGGTCACGGGACAGGGTTTTACGAGCAGTACTTC
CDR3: CASSLGGHGTGFYEQYF

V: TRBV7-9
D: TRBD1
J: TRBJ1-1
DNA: TGTGCCAGCAGCTTCACAGGGGGTACCACTGAAGCTTTCTTT
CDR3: CASSFTGGTTEAFF

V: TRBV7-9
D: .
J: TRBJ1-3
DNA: TGTGCCAGCAGCTCTTGGACTGTTTTCTCTGGAAACACCATATATTTT
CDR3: CASSSWTVFSGNTIYF

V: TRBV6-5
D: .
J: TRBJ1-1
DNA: TGTGCCAGCAGTTCGACTACTCTCGGTACTGAAGCTTTCTTT
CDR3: CASSSTTLGTEAFF

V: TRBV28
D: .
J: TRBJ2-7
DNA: TGTGCCAGCAGTTTAAGAGGGCCAAAGCGCTACGAGCAGTACTTC
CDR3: CASSLRGPKRYEQYF

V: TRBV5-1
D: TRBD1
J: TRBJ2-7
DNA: TGCGCCAGCAGCTTGGGGGACAGGGGCCGCGAGCAGTACTTC
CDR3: CASSLGDRGREQYF

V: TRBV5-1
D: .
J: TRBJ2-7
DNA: TGCGCCAGCAGCTTGGCCCACCGAGGCTCCTACGAGCAGTACTTC
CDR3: CASSLAHRGSYEQYF

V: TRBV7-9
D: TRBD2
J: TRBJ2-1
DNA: TGTGCCAGCAGCTCTAGCGGGGGGCCCCTTCAACGACCTTACAATGAGCAGTTCTTC
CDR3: CASSSSGGPLQRPYNEQFF

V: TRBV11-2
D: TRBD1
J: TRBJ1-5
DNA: TGTGCCAGCAGCTTAGCAGGGGGCAGACAGCCCCAGCATTTT
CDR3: CASSLAGGRQPQHF

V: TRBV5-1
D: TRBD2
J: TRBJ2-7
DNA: TGCGCCAGCAGTCCTCTTGCGGGGGGGTCGGACGAGCAGTACTTC
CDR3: CASSPLAGGSDEQYF

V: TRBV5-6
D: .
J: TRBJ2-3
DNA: TGTGCCAGCAGCTATGGCAGGGGTACGCAGTATTTT
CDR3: CASSYGRGTQYF

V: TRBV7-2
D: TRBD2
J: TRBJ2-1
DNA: TGTGCCAGCAGCTTCGCGGGGGGGCGGTATGAGCAGTTCTTC
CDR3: CASSFAGGRYEQFF

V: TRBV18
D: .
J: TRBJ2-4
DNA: TGTGCCAGCTCACCGATGAGAGGGCTAGGCAAAAACATTCAGTACTTC
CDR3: CASSPMRGLGKNIQYF

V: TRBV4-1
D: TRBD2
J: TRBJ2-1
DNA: TGCGCCAGCGCTCCCCTTGCGGGGGGTTTATCCTACAATGAGCAGTTCTTC
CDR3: CASAPLAGGLSYNEQFF

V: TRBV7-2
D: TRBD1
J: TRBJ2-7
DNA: TGTGCCAGCAGCTTCAAAACTAGGGGGACAGGGAGATACGAGCAGTACTTC
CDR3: CASSFKTRGTGRYEQYF

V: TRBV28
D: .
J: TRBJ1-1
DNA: TGTGCCAGCAGCAGACTGGACACGAACACTGAAGCTTTCTTT
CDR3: CASSRLDTNTEAFF

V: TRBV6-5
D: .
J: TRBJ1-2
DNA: TGTGCCAGCAGTTACGCCGGTTATGGCTACACCTTC
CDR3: CASSYAGYGYTF

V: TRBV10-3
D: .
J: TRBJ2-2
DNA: TGTGCCATCAGGGGACTGACGGGGCCGAACACCGGGGAGCTGTTTTTT
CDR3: CAIRGLTGPNTGELFF

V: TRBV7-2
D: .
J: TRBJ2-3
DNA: TGTGCCAGCAGCCTAGGTCCGGGAAGGGCAGATACGCAGTATTTT
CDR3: CASSLGPGRADTQYF

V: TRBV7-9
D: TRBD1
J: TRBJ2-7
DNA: TGTGCCAGCAGCCATACTCGGACAGGGGGCGCGACACCGACCTACGAGCAGTACTTC
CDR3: CASSHTRTGGATPTYEQYF

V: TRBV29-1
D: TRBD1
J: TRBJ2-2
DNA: TGCAGCGTTGACAGGGGGCGAGACACCGGGGAGCTGTTTTTT
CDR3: CSVDRGRDTGELFF

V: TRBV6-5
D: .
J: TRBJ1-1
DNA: TGTGCCAGCAGCCAGGGGTTGGAAGCTTTCTTT
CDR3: CASSQGLEAFF

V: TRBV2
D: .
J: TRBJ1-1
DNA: TGTGCCAGCAGCGCCGGGACATGGCCGAACACTGAAGCTTTCTTT
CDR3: CASSAGTWPNTEAFF